Sequencing of this T cell receptor (beta chain) was carried out in a study of cytomegalovirus exposure and HLA in healthy donors (dated by TCRdb to 2016 to 2017). About the study as a whole: In an earlier analysis of some 550 of the donors, 276 Gb of sequence data and 100 million or so unique TCR beta sequences from about 190 million T cells were reported. HLA typing included class I and class II loci at four-digit resolution. The study aimed to test whether cataloging public T cell receptors could reveal signatures of past pathogen exposure. The number of typed donors differed by locus: roughly 629-640 for A, B, C, DRB1 and DQB1; approximately 520 for DQA1; approximately 610 for DPA1; and approximately 450 for DPB1. A later genetic analysis took genome-wide SNP genotypes for 398 of the 666 donors and used that subset as a discovery cohort. Among roughly 400 genotyped donors of the cohort, an average of approximately 240,000 unique TCR beta nucleotide sequences was sequenced per donor, of which 15% to 20% were non-productive. The study used immunosequencing to profile the T cell repertoires of 600 to 850 subjects and linked those repertoires to cytomegalovirus serostatus. The later analysis used no new phenotypic data to find candidate immune exposures, relying instead on TCR beta sequences and their occurrence across donors. A later analysis re-analyzed previously published TCR beta repertoires from 550 to 700 donors and added high-resolution HLA genotyping to study TCR occurrence patterns. Donor age, sex, ethnicity and CMV serostatus were compiled alongside the repertoire data. An earlier analysis of about 600 of the donors used high-throughput TCR beta sequencing to judge whether each TCR beta V gene segment behaved as functional or pseudogenic. Four to six DR-DQ haplotypes were handled as single units for association and clustering, since linkage in the cohort was strong. High-throughput TCR immunosequencing, statistical association of individual TCRs with disease status, and machine learning were combined to predict cytomegalovirus infection status. A separate validation cohort of roughly 130 different subjects was used in addition to the 666-subject first cohort. All discovery cohort repertoires had been generated using a single sequencing platform. The genetic ancestry cluster associated with self-reported Caucasian donors included 81% of the 300 to 400 genotyped donors. About 280 gigabases of sequencing data and some 85 million unique TCR sequences were included in an early release covering 550 to 800 HLA-typed donors. The paper as a whole reports these results and caveats: The classifier was reported to diagnose cytomegalovirus status with high specificity and sensitivity in both the original and validation cohorts. Most CMV-associated TCR beta chains appeared to be HLA-restricted in a later analysis, and the HLA associations seemed to be driven largely by CMV exposure. In a later analysis, the rate of TCR association differed among HLA loci, with DRB1 alleles having the most associated TCRs and HLA-C alleles having the fewest. In vitro tests confirmed that a few of the cytomegalovirus-associated TCR beta chains recognize cytomegalovirus antigens. A later genetic analysis associated a missense DCLRE1C variant with V-gene and J-gene trimming of TCR beta chains, and an independent cohort replicated the association. In an earlier analysis of about 600 of the donors, most TCR beta V segments appeared in productive rearrangements about 87% or about 30% of the time, broadly matching IMGT annotations. A total of roughly 160 TCR beta chains were listed by the study as associated with cytomegalovirus. A group of highly shared sequence variants was considered likely to be a technical artifact of the sequencing pipeline. Most TCR sequences were observed very rarely across donors, whereas some public TCRs were present in many individuals. A later analysis reported that several top co-occurrence clusters appeared linked to parvovirus B19, influenza, CMV and Epstein-Barr virus. CMV serostatus was the only immune exposure information available for the cohort. According to a later genetic analysis, donors in an Asian-associated ancestry cluster had fewer N-insertions in productive TCRs than the approximately 630-donor mean. HLA typing was unavailable for some donors at each locus, so association tests used only the typed subset. Because counts were too low, 15 to 20 rarely observed V segments, including chromosome 9 orphons, were excluded from the earlier analysis of about 500 of the donors. Linkage disequilibrium might explain the correlated functional status among segregating V segments, but an unknown experimental factor could not be excluded. At a false discovery rate of 0.05, a later analysis linked roughly 17,000 TCR beta sequences to specific HLA alleles. Assigning TCR associations to individual alleles was difficult when HLA alleles, especially DR and DQ, strongly co-occurred. Presence/absence analyses assumed roughly uniform sequencing depth across donors, an assumption that may not hold. In a later analysis, HLA-associated TCR beta chains showed more clonal expansion and lower generation probabilities than non-associated chains that were equally common. Because the 87-base-pair reads could not distinguish some IMGT-functional V segments, including TRBV6-2 and TRBV6-3, those segments were excluded. The authors suggested that the approach could potentially be extended to other disease states and immunological phenotypes. A further reported finding was that TCR beta sequences accurately predicted the HLA-A and HLA-B alleles for most subjects in the first cohort. The cohort was sequenced for TCR beta chains only, and without alpha or paired-chain data the features that could be detected were limited.

The cohort comprised fewer than 700 healthy bone marrow donors. At the time of sampling, all cohort members were nominally healthy, though unrecorded immune exposures were likely present. The donor was CMV seronegative and was included in the group of 352 seronegative cohort members. A peripheral blood sample was provided by each donor, and peripheral blood mononuclear cells were used for TCR beta sequencing. The Qiagen DNeasy Blood Extraction Kit was used to extract genomic DNA from the blood cell samples. Comments on this clone: Its antigen target is currently unknown. No clone much larger than this one lies a single base away; base qualities are absent.

The germline V gene encodes CDR1 SGDLS and CDR2 YYNGEE. Inclusive of the bounding cysteine and phenylalanine, the CDR3 is 14 residues long. Only the CDR3 DNA is retained, 42 bases long and in frame from the first base. Trimming at the junction amounts to 4 bases on V and 3 bases on J, and the germline ends lie 13 bases apart. Receptor amplification or capture employed the immunoSEQ multiplex PCR assay. A mixture of 60 forward primers for TCR Vbeta segments and 13 reverse primers for TCR Jbeta segments was used in the multiplex PCR. Amplification of the CDR3 region of rearranged TCR beta genes was performed with a multiplex PCR assay on genomic DNA. On the Illumina HiSeq System, the amplified TCR beta libraries were sequenced as 87-base-pair reads. The paper's data handling went like this. In a later analysis, roughly 80 million unique TCR beta chains were counted across the 500 to 700 repertoires, and roughly 9.9 million of these chains were shared by at least two donors. A nearest-neighbor algorithm error-corrected the raw reads and collapsed the reads into unique sequences, merging closely related sequences to remove PCR and sequencing errors. Alignment of CDR3 sequences to IMGT reference sequences was used to assign V, D and J gene segments. For a sequence to be retained, a match of at least six nucleotides was required to both a V gene segment and a J gene segment. A rearrangement was called productive if the CDR3 had no stop codons and remained in frame with V and J, and every other rearrangement was called non-productive. CDR3 was defined by IMGT convention, running from the second conserved V-encoded cysteine to the conserved J-encoded phenylalanine. The earlier analysis of about 590 of the donors excluded sequences that lacked an unambiguous match to a single V gene segment. An earlier analysis of 587 of the donors classified V segments as functional when productive rearrangements were above 56.7% and as segregating when the standard deviation between donors was above 5%. A statistical classification framework was built to diagnose cytomegalovirus status from the catalog of TCR beta chain sequences. A later analysis assigned V and J genes by comparing TCR nucleotide sequences with IMGT/GENE-DB human TR gene sequences. Using the TCRdist pipeline, a later analysis assigned CDR3 sequences along with most-parsimonious VDJ recombination scenarios. In a later analysis, every TCR beta chain was defined by the combination of its CDR3 amino acid sequence and its V-gene family, and reads without a unique V-gene family were dropped. A later analysis removed 550 to 650 highly shared, low-generation-probability nucleotide sequences to deal with suspected cross-contamination and a sequencing artifact. A later analysis calculated a clonal expansion index for each public chain from normalized within-repertoire ranks of inferred template counts. In a later analysis, generation probabilities were computed using a VDJ recombination model fitted to out-of-frame rearrangements, and the results were checked against IGoR. A later analysis scored TCR-TCR, TCR-HLA and TCR-CMV co-occurrence with hypergeometric tests, applying a repertoire-size bias correction to TCR pairs. To estimate false discovery rates, a later analysis permuted the HLA or CMV assignments 20 times. A later analysis grouped co-occurring TCRs with DBSCAN, adding TCRdist sequence similarity when clustering within HLA-allele-positive subsets. Repertoires with fewer than 30,000 or more than 120,000 public chains, plus five repertoires with anomalous nucleotide sharing, were excluded from co-occurrence clustering. Imported from immuneACCESS, the table was reduced by TCRdb to in-frame sequences with V and J called. These copies leave out some clones; in studies compared against another copy, an unresolved V gene accounts for under half, and the cause of the remainder is not known. Clonal size and the V and J genes are those of that table, whereas D and trimming came from the DNA. The sample has 99,000 or so clones on record, under 85% of them singletons. The ten largest clones take up around 1.2% of the sample.

The chain was built from TRBV9 and TRBJ2-5, and the D gene may be TRBD2, 6 bases matching. The sequence was obtained from a man aged 30 to 39 in good health and CMV-seronegative. Sequenced input: PBMCs. This receptor carries the CDR3 CASSPGVAEETQYF. DNA sequence: TGTGCCAGCAGCCCGGGGGTGGCAGAAGAGACCCAGTACTTC.